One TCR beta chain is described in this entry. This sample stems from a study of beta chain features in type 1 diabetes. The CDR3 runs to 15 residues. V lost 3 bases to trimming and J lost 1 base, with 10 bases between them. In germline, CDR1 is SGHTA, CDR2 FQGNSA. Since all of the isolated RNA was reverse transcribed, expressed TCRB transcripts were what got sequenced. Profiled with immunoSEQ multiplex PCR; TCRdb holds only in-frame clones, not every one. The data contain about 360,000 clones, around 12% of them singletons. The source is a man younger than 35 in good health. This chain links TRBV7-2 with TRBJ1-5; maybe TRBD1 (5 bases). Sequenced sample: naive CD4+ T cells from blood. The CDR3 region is CASSFGGSSNQPQHF. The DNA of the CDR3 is TGTGCCAGCAGCTTCGGGGGTAGCAGCAATCAGCCCCAGCATTTT.